This T cell receptor beta chain was captured in a study of blood T cell repertoires in COVID-19 (TCRdb year 2020). Concerning the study at large: Samples covering the acute and convalescent phases of COVID-19 were provided by collaborators in the United States, Italy and Spain. Where available, HLA class I and class II types were taken from metadata supplied by the sample provider and were not determined by assay-based typing. The sample metadata nearly always contained a de-identified subject ID, COVID-19 status, age in years and sex. The repertoires were made available in a free public database intended to serve as a resource for research on the immune response to SARS-CoV-2. The material from the prospective study consisted of cDNA or gDNA derived from T cells, B-cell-depleted T cells, or PBMCs. The samples were drawn from two sources: the first 160 participants of the ongoing ImmuneRACE study, and 1,000 to 1,500 subjects contributed by 6 global collaborators. The dataset comprised deeply sampled blood TCRbeta repertoires from subjects exposed to, actively infected with, or recovered from COVID-19.

Reading from cysteine to phenylalanine, the CDR3 counts 15 amino acids. Kept here is only the CDR3 DNA, which spans 45 bases and is read in frame from base 1. The germline V gene yields MNHEY for CDR1 and SVGAGI for CDR2. Here V drops 8 bases and J drops 3 bases, and the junction holds 9 bases not matched to any gene. As for this clone: Its binding antigen is unknown. Base-call qualities are not available, and no considerably larger clone is one nucleotide away.

Participants in the prospective study were aged roughly 18 to 89 years, lived in about two dozen United States geographic areas, and enrolled through a virtual design. In the prospective study, cohorts were assigned on the basis of participant-reported clinical history obtained from a screening survey and a study questionnaire. Recovered participants in ImmuneRACE Cohort 3 were defined by two consecutive negative NP/OP PCR tests, clearance by a healthcare professional, or resolution of symptoms. Mobile phlebotomists in the prospective study collected whole blood, serum and a nasopharyngeal or oropharyngeal swab from every participant. Over a roughly two-month period, participants in the prospective study had the option of providing additional blood draws and questionnaires. Before DNA extraction, prospective study blood samples were shipped either frozen or at room temperature. The immunoSEQ Assay, a bias-controlled multiplex PCR, was used to amplify TCRbeta CDR3 regions from genomic DNA. On the authors' methods: The number of nucleated cells in each sample was estimated by amplification of reference gene primers within the assay. To quantify the absolute abundance of each unique TCRbeta CDR3 rearrangement, sequence reads were collapsed and filtered. For each sample, productive Simpson clonality was calculated as the square root of Simpson's diversity index across productive rearrangements. TCRdb retrieved this table from immuneACCESS and kept in-frame rearrangements only. Not all clones are present; in checked studies, unresolved V genes account for under half, and no reason is known for the remainder. V and J calls and clone size are copied from that table; D and trimming were computed from the DNA. The table for this sample lists roughly 330,000 clones; 87% of them were counted only once. The leading ten clones occupy less than 6% of the sample.

Beyond this particular receptor, the publication reports: The amount of clinical and demographic metadata varied by source and participant and was provided uncurated.

The specimen was PBMCs or T cells enriched from blood (not recorded which). The rearranged chain carries TRBV6-5 and TRBJ2-5; TRBD1 matches 10 bases in the middle. The receptor was derived from a woman aged 25 to 39 who had recovered from COVID-19. The DNA sequence reads TGTGCCAGCCAAGGGACAGGGGCCCTGGAAGAGACCCAGTACTTC. The resulting protein is CASQGTGALEETQYF.